This T cell receptor (beta chain) was obtained from a study of cytomegalovirus exposure and HLA in healthy donors. As to this clone: Antigen unknown.

Trimming pared 5 bases from V and 7 bases from J, leaving 15 bases between. This CDR3 is built from 13 residues. Germline CDR1 and CDR2: SEHNR and FQNEAQ (reference sequence). Findings of the study overall: TRBV6-2, TRBV6-3 and other indistinguishable V segments were excluded. For most TCR beta V segments, an earlier analysis put the productive rate at about 90% or about 30% of the time.

This PCR relied on a set of 60 Vbeta primers and 13 Jbeta primers. Method: immunoSEQ multiplex PCR; TCRdb's copy keeps in-frame clones and lacks some. The sample yields 150,000 to 200,000 clones, around four fifths seen once. The chain links TRBV7-9 to TRBJ2-7; unclear D gene. The source is a woman aged 25 to 39 in good health and CMV-seronegative. What was sequenced was PBMCs. The CDR3 loop reads CASSTRYGSEQYF. The CDR3 nucleotides read TGTGCCAGCAGCACGCGGTACGGCTCGGAGCAGTACTTC.